The 7 T cell receptor beta chains reported below all come from one sample, sequenced in a study of OX40 agonist ivuxolimab in advanced cancers. Clones were read by immunoSEQ multiplex PCR, and TCRdb kept only the in-frame ones, dropping some. Here the sample spans 70,000 or so clones, roughly 86% being singletons. This sample comprised CD4+ or CD8+ T cells sorted from blood, obtained in a trial of the OX40 agonist ivuxolimab. These receptors all come from an adult with an advanced solid tumor such as melanoma, head and neck, liver or kidney cancer.

There are a few counts of this clone. This sequence joins TRBV7-8 and TRBJ1-1, with 7 positions matching TRBD1. There are 13 residues in the CDR3. CDR1 is SGHVS and CDR2 is FQNEAQ in the germline V gene. The J segment lost 11 bases and the V segment lost 5 bases, leaving 11 bases of the junction unmatched. Written as DNA, the CDR3 is TGTGCCAGCAGCCAAACAACAGGGGTAGGGGCTTTCTTT. It yields the protein CASSQTTGVGAFF.

A note on this clone: A junction boundary mismatches the germline segment, possibly from a read error. The same CDR3 arises from other DNA sequences in this sample as well. This chain's CDR3 is CAGLNPERGTEAFF. The CDR3 DNA sequence: TGTGCCGGCCTCAACCCAGAAAGGGGCACTGAAGCCTTCTTT. The chain combines TRBV6-1 with TRBJ1-1; weak D call: TRBD1 (5 bases). The CDR3 totals 14 residues. Per germline, CDR1 MNHNS and CDR2 SASEGT.

The CDR3 coding sequence is TGTGCCAGCAGCGTAGACCCGGTACCCTACGAGCAGTACTTC. This sequence encodes CASSVDPVPYEQYF. This chain links TRBV9 with TRBJ2-7; D is uncertain. The CDR3 has 14 residues. Trimming shortened V by 0 bases and J by 2 bases, and 9 bases separated the two germline ends. The germline gives CDR1 SGDLS, CDR2 YYNGEE.

Here the CDR3 reads CASSRGVDQPQHF. CDR3 in DNA: TGTGCCAGCAGTAGAGGGGTCGATCAGCCCCAGCATTTT. The chain combines TRBV28 with TRBJ1-5, with D perhaps TRBD1 (5 bases). Germline lookup yields CDR1 MDHEN and CDR2 SYDVKM. The ends were cut back, 5 bases at V and 5 bases at J, with 10 bases in the middle. This CDR3 spans 13 amino acids.

The CDR3 region is CASSLGDRDQTGELFF. The CDR3, as DNA: TGCGCCAGCAGCTTGGGGGACAGGGATCAAACCGGGGAGCTGTTTTTT. The chain joins TRBV5-1 to TRBJ2-2; 9 bases are shared with TRBD1. This CDR3 is 16 amino acids long. From germline, CDR1 is SGHRS and CDR2 YFSETQ. Trimming cost V 0 bases and J 5 bases; bases outside gene matches: 5.

The J gene is TRBJ2-3, the V gene TRBV9; D may correspond to TRBD1 or TRBD2 (6 bases each). The V end lost 3 bases, the J end lost 9 bases, and 14 bases lay between the germline ends. Germline-derived CDR1 and CDR2 are SGDLS and YYNGEE. The CDR3 is made up of 13 amino acids. The CDR3 is CASSATRGRTQYF. For the CDR3, the DNA is TGTGCCAGCAGCGCCACCCGGGGGCGGACGCAGTATTTT.

This clone was observed a few times. This sequence joins TRBV28 and TRBJ1-2; no firm D call. The CDR3 consists of 13 residues. CDR1 is MDHEN and CDR2 is SYDVKM in the germline V gene. V was shortened by 7 bases and J by 4 bases, with 13 bases between the two germline ends. In DNA, the CDR3 is TGTGCCAGCACCTCCAAAGGCTTCTATGGCTACACCTTC. Protein sequence: CASTSKGFYGYTF.